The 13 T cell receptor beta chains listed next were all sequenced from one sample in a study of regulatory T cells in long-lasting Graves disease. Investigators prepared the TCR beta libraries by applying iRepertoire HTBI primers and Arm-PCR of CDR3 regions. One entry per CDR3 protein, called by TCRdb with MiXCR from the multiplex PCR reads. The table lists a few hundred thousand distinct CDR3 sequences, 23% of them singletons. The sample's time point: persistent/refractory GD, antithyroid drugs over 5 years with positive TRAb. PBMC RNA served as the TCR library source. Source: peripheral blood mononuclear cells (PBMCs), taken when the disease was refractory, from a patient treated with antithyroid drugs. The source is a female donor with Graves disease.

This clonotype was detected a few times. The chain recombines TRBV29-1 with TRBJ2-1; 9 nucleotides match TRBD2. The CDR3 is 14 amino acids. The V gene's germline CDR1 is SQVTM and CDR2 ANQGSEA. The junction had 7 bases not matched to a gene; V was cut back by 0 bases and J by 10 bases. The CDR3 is CSVEESGRMGEQFF. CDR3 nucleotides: TGCAGCGTTGAAGAGAGCGGGAGGATGGGAGAGCAGTTCTTC.

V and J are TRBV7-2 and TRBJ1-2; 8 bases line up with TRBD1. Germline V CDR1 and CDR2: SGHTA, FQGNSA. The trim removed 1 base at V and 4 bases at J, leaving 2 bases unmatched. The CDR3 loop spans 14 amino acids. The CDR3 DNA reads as TGTGCCAGCAGCTTAGGGACAGGGATCTATGGCTACACCTTC. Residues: CASSLGTGIYGYTF.

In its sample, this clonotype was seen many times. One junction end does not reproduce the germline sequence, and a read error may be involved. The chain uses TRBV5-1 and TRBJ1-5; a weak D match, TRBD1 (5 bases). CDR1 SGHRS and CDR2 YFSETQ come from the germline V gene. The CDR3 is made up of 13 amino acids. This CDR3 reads CASSQGSNQPQHF. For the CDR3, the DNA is TGTGCCAGCAGTCAGGGAAGCAATCAGCCCCAGCATTTT.

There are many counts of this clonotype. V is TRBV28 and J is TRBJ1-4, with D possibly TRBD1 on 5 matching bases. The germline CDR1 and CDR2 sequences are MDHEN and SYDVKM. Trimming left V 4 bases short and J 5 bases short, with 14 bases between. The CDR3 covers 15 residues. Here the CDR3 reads CASSSSGAGNEKLFF. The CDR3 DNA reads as TGTGCCAGCAGTTCGAGCGGGGCGGGGAATGAAAAACTGTTTTTT.

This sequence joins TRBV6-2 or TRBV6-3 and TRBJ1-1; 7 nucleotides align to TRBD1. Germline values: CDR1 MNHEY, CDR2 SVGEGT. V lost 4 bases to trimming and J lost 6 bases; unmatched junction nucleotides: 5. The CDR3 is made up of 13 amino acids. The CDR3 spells CASSFDRASEAFF. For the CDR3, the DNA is TGTGCCAGCAGTTTCGACAGGGCGTCTGAAGCTTTCTTT.

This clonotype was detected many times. CDR3 nucleotide sequence: TGTGCCATCAGTGAGTCAAGAGGGGTCGGTGAAAAACTGTTTTTT. Protein product: CAISESRGVGEKLFF. The chain employs TRBV10-3 and TRBJ1-4, with TRBD1 as a possible D gene (5 bases). V was shortened by 0 bases and J by 7 bases, with 12 bases between the two germline ends. In germline, CDR1 is ENHRY, CDR2 SYGVKD. This CDR3 region has 15 residues.

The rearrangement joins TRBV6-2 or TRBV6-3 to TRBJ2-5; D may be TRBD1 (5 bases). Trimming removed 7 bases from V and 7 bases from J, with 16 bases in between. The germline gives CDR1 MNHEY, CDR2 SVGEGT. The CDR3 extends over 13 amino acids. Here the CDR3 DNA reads TGTGCCAGCATGATCAGGGAATGGGGGACCCAGTACTTC. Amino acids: CASMIREWGTQYF.

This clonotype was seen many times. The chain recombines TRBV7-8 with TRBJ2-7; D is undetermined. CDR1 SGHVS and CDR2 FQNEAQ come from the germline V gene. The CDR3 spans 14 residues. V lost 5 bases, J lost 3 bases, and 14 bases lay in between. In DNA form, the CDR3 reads TGTGCCAGCAGCCAAAGACCTTTATACTACGAGCAGTACTTC. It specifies CASSQRPLYYEQYF.

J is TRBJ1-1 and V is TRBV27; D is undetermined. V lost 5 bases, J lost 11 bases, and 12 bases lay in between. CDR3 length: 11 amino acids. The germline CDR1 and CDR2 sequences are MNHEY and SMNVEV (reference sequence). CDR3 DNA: TGTGCCAGCAGTATCGACAACCGGGCTTTCTTT. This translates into CASSIDNRAFF.

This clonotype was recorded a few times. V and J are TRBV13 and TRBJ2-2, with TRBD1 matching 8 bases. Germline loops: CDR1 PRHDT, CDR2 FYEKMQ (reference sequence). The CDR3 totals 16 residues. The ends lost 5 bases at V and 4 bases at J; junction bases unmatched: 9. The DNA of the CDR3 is TGTGCCAGCAGCCGGAGGACAGGGACGAGCACCGGGGAGCTGTTTTTT. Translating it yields CASSRRTGTSTGELFF.

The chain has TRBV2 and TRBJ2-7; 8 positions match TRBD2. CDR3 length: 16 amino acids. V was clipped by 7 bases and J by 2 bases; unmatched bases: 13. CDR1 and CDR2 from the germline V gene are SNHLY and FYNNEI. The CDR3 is CASKLSLGTRTYEQYF. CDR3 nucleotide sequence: TGTGCCAGCAAATTGAGCTTGGGGACTAGAACCTACGAGCAGTACTTC.

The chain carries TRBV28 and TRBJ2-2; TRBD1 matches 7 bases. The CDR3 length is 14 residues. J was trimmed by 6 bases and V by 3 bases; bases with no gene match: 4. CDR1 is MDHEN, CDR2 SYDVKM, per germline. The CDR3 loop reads CASSFFRGSGELFF. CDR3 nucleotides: TGTGCCAGCAGTTTTTTCAGGGGGTCCGGGGAGCTGTTTTTT. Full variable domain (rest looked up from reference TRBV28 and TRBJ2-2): DVKVTQSSRYLVKRTGEKVFLECVQDMDHENMFWYRQDPGLGLRLIYFSYDVKMKEKGDIPEGYSVSREKKERFSLILESASTNQTSMYLCASSFFRGSGELFFGEGSRLTVL.

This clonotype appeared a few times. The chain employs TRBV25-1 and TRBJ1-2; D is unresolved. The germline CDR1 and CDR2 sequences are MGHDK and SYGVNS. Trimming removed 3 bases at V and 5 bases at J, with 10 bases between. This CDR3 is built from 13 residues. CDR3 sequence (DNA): TGTGCCAGCAGTGACCCCCCAGCATATGGCTACACCTTC. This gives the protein CASSDPPAYGYTF.